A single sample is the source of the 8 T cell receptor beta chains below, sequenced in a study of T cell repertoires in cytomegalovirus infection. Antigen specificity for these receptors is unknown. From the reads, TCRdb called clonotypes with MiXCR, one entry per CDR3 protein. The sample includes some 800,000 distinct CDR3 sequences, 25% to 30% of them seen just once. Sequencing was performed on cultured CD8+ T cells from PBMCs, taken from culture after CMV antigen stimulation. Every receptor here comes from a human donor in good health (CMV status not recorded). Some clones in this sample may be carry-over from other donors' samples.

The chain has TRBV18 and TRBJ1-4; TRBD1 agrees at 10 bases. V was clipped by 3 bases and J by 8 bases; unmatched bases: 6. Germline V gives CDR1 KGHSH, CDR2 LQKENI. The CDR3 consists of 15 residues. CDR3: CASSPGQGIDEKLFF. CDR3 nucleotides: TGTGCCAGCTCACCGGGACAGGGGATTGACGAAAAACTGTTTTTT.

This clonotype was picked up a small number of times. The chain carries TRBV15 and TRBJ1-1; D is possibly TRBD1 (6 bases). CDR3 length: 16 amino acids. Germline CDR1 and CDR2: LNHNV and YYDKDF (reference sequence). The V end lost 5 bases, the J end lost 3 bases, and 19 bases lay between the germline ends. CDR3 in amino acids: CATSPPRHQGYTEAFF. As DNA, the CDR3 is TGTGCCACCAGCCCCCCCCGACATCAGGGGTACACTGAAGCTTTCTTT.

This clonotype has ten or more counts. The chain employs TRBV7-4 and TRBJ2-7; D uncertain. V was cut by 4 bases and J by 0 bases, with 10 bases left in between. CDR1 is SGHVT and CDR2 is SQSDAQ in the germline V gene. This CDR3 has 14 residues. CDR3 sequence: CASSSGRLSYEQYF. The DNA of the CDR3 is TGTGCCAGCAGCTCTGGACGGCTCTCCTACGAGCAGTACTTC.

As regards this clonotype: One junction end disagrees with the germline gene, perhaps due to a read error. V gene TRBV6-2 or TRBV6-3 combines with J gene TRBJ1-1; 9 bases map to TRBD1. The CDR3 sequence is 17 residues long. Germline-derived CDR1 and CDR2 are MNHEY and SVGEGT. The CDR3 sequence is CTSRLLPGQGRNTEAFF. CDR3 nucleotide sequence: TGTACCAGCAGACTCCTACCGGGACAGGGACGGAACACTGAAGCTTTCTTT.

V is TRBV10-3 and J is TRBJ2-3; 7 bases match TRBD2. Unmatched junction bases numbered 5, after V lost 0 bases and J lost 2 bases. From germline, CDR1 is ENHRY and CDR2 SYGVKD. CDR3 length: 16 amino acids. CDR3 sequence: CAISESAGVNTDTQYF. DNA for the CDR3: TGTGCCATCAGTGAGTCGGCGGGGGTAAACACAGATACGCAGTATTTT.

CDR3 sequence (DNA): TGTGCCAGCAGACCCGGGACACTCATAGCAACTAATGAAAAACTGTTTTTT. Translating gives CASRPGTLIATNEKLFF. The chain recombines TRBV28 with TRBJ1-4, with D perhaps matching TRBD1 (6 bases). The CDR3 runs to 17 residues. Germline-derived CDR1 and CDR2 are MDHEN and SYDVKM. The germline V and J ends were trimmed by 6 bases and 0 bases, with 17 bases remaining between them.

In DNA form, the CDR3 reads TGTGCCAGCAGGGTACAGGGGGTAGGGGCCTACGAGCAGTACGTC. Its protein product is CASRVQGVGAYEQYV. This chain connects TRBV6-4 to TRBJ2-7; TRBD1 agrees at 8 bases. V was clipped by 6 bases and J by 2 bases; unmatched bases: 9. This CDR3 region has 15 residues. Per the germline V gene, CDR1 is MRHNA and CDR2 is SNTAGT.

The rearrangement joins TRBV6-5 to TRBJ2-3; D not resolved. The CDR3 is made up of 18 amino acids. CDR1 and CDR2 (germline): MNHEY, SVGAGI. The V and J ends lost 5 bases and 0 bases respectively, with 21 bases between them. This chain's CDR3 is CASSPMIIASTSTDTQYF. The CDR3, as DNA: TGTGCCAGCAGTCCCATGATTATCGCCAGCACTAGCACAGATACGCAGTATTTT.